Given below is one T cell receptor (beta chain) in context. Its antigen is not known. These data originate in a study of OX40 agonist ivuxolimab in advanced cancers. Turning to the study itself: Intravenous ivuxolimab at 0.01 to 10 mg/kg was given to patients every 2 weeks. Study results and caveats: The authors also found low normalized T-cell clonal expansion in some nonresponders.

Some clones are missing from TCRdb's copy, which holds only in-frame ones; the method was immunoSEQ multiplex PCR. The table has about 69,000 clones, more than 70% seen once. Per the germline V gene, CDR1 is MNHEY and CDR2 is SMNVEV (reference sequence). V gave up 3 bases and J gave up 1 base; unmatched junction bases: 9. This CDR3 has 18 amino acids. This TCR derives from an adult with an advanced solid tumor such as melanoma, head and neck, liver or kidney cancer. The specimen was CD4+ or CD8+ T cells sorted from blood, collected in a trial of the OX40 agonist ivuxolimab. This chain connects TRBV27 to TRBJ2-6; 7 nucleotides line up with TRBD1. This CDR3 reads CASSFAGTAMSGANVLTF. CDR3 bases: TGTGCCAGCAGTTTCGCCGGGACAGCTATGTCTGGGGCCAACGTCCTGACTTTC.